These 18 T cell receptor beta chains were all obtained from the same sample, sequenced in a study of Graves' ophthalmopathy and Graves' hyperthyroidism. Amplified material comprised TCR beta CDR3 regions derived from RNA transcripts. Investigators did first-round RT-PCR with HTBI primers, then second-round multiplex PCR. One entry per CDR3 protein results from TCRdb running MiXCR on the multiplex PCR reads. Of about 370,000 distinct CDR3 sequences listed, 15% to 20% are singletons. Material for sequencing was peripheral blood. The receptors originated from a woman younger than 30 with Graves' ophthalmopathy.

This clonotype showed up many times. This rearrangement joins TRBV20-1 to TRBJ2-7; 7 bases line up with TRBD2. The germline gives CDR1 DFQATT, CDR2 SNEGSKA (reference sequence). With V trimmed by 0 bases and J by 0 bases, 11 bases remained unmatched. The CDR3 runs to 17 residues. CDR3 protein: CSARDSIGGSGSYEQYF. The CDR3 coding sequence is TGCAGTGCTAGAGATTCCATAGGCGGGAGCGGCTCCTACGAGCAGTACTTC.

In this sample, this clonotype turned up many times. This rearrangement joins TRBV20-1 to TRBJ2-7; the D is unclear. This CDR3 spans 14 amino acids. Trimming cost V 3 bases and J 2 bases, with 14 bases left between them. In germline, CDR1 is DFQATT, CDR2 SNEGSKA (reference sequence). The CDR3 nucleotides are TGCAGTGCTAGTCCGATTCGGATCACCTACGAGCAGTACTTC. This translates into CSASPIRITYEQYF.

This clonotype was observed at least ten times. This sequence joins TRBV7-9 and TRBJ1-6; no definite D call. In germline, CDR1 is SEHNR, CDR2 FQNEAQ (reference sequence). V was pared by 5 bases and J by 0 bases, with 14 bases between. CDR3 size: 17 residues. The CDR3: CASSPDRGSSYNSPLHF. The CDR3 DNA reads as TGTGCCAGCAGCCCGGACCGGGGAAGCTCCTATAATTCACCCCTCCACTTT.

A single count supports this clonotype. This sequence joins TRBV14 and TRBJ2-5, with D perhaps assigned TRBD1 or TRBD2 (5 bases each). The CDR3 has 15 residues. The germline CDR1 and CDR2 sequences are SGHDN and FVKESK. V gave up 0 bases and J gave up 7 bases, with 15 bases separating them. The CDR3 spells CASSQDQDPRGTQYF. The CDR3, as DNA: TGTGCCAGCAGCCAAGATCAGGACCCGAGGGGGACCCAGTACTTC.

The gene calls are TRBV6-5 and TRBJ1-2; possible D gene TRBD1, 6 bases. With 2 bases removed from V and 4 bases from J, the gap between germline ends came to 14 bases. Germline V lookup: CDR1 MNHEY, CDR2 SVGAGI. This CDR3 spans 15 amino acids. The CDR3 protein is CASSYRGRGIYGYTF. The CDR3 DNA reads TGTGCCAGCAGTTACCGCGGCAGGGGAATCTATGGCTACACCTTC.

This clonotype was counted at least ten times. CDR3 sequence: CASSIDRHGLNTEAFF. In DNA form, the CDR3 reads TGTGCCAGTAGTATAGATCGTCACGGGCTGAACACTGAAGCTTTCTTT. The chain carries TRBV19 and TRBJ1-1; D is undetermined. CDR3 length equals 16 residues. V lost 0 bases and J 0 bases, leaving 11 bases between the germline ends. The germline gives CDR1 LNHDA, CDR2 SQIVND (reference sequence).

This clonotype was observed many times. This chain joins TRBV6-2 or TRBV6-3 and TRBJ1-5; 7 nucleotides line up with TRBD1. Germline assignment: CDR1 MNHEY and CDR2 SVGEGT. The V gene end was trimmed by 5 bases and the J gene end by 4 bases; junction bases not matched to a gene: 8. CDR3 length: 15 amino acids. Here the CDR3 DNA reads TGTGCCAGCAGTGACCGGGACAGACCTAATCAGCCCCAGCATTTT. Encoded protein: CASSDRDRPNQPQHF.

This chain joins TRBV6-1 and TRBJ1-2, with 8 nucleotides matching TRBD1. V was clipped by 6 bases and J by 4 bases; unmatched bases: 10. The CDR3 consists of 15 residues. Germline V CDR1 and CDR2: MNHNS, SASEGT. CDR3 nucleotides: TGTGCCAGCAGAGCTCGGGGACAGGTCGGCTATGGCTACACCTTC. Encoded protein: CASRARGQVGYGYTF.

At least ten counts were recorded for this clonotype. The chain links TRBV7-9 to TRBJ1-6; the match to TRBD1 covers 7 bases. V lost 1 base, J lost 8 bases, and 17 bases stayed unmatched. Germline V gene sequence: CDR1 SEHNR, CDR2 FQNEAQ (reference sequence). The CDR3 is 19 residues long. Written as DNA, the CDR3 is TGTGCCAGCAGCTTAGGCGTGACAGGGACATCACACCAAGATTCACCCCTCCACTTT. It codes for CASSLGVTGTSHQDSPLHF.

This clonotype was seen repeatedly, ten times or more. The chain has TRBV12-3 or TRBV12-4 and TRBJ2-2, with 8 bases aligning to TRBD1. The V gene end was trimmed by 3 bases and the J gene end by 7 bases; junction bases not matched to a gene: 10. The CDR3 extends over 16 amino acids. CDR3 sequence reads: CASSLNSQGAGGELFF. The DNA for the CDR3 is TGTGCCAGCAGTTTGAATAGCCAGGGGGCCGGCGGGGAGCTGTTTTTT.

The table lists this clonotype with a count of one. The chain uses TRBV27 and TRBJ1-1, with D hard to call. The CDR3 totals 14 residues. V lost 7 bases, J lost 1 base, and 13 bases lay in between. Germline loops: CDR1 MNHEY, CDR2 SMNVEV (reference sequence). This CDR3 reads CASTTRGRNTEAFF. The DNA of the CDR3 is TGTGCCAGCACCACAAGAGGGAGGAACACTGAAGCTTTCTTT.

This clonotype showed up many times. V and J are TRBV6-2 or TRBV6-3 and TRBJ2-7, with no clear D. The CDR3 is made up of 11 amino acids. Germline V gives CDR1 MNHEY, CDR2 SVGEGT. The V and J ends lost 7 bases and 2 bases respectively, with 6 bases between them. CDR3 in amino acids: CASTNAYEQYF. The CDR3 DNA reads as TGTGCCAGCACTAACGCCTACGAGCAGTACTTC.

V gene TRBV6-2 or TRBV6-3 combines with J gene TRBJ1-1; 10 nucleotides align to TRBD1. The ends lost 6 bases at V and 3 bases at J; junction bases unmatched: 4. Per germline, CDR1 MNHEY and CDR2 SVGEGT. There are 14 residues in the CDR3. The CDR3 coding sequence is TGTGCCAGCAGCCGGACAGGGGGTTACACTGAAGCTTTCTTT. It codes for CASSRTGGYTEAFF.

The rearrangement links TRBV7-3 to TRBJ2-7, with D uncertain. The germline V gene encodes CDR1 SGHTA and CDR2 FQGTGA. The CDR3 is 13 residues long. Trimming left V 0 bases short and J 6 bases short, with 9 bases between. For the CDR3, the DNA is TGTGCCAGCAGCTTAACGATGGGGTTCGAGCAGTACTTC. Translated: CASSLTMGFEQYF.

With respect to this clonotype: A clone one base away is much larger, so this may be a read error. The CDR3 nucleotides read TGCAGTGCTAGGTGGGACAGGGAAATTCAGCCCCAGCATTTT. This translates into CSARWDREIQPQHF. The chain combines TRBV20-1 with TRBJ1-5, with TRBD1 matching 9 bases. This CDR3 has 14 residues. The germline CDR1 and CDR2 sequences are DFQATT and SNEGSKA (reference sequence). V shed 3 bases, J shed 6 bases, and the junction held 6 bases outside the gene matches.

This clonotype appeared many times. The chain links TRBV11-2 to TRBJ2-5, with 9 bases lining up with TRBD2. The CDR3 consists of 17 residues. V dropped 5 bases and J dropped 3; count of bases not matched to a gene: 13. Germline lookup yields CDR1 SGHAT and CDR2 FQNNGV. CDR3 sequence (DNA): TGTGCCAGCAGCCCGGGGGAAGTAGCGGGGGAAAAAGAGACCCAGTACTTC. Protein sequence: CASSPGEVAGEKETQYF.

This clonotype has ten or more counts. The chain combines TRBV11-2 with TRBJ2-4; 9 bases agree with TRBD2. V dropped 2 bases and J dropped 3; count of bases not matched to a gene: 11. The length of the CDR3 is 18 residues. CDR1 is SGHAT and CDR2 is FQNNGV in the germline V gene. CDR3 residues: CASSLWGSGSLNKNIQYF. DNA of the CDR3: TGTGCCAGCAGCTTATGGGGTAGCGGGAGTCTGAACAAAAACATTCAGTACTTC.

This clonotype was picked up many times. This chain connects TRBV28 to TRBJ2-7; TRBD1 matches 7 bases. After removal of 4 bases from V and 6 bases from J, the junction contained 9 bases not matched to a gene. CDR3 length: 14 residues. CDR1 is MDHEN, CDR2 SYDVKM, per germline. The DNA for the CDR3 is TGTGCCAGCAGTTCCTTTATGACAGGGAGCGAGCAGTACTTC. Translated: CASSSFMTGSEQYF.